Detailed here is one T cell receptor (beta chain). Its antigen is unknown. This sample was taken from a study of blood T cells in healthy people across ages. Study observations and caveats: Considered underestimates were the diversity estimates obtained from one million T cells. No one knew whether donors had CMV, which possibly confounded expanded clonotype changes.

Alongside a J-beta primer mix, a sample-barcoded 5' primer served in a second PCR lasting 7 to 11 cycles. One entry per CDR3 protein results from TCRdb running MiXCR on the 5' RACE reads. The repertoire has 1.8 million or so distinct CDR3 sequences, around 42% of them found once; the top ten carry around 23%. Trimming removed 3 bases from V and 3 bases from J, with 21 bases in between. The CDR3 has 18 amino acids. From germline, CDR1 is SGHRS and CDR2 YFSETQ. This chain links TRBV5-1 with TRBJ2-2; weak D call: TRBD2 (5 bases). This receptor was obtained from a human donor in good health. Specimen: blood. CDR3 nucleotide sequence: TGCGCCAGCAGCTCCTACTCAAGCGGACCGAGGGACACCGGGGAGCTGTTTTTT. This sequence encodes CASSSYSSGPRDTGELFF.